This TCR beta chain was observed in a study of T cell clonality in common variable immunodeficiency. Points from the study as a whole: Compared with controls, CVID subjects had fewer shared TCRbeta clones. CVID subjects showed higher TCRbeta clonality than healthy controls. Patient heterogeneity in the CVID cohort limited correlations between repertoire features and clinical complications.

Equal genomic DNA amounts from CVID and control samples were sequenced. Repertoires were generated with immunoSEQ multiplex PCR, while TCRdb's copy carries only in-frame clones and drops some. The sample has about 28,000 clones, none seen only once; the top ten hold 10% to 15%. Relative to its sample, this clone is medium-sized. The antigen is undetermined. The read falls 3 residues short of the CDR3 end, and the missing part is taken from the germline J gene. The V gene lost 4 bases and the J gene lost 0 bases, with 16 bases spanning the gap. The germline V gene encodes CDR1 SGDLS and CDR2 YYNGEE. The CDR3 has 16 residues.

This sequence joins TRBV9 and TRBJ1-1; no definite D call. Input material: peripheral blood mononuclear cells. This TCR derives from a person aged 18-69 years in good health. CDR3 bases read: TGTGCCAGCAGCCCTAGTCCCAAACTATTGAACACTGAA. This encodes CASSPSPKLLNTE. The whole CDR3 protein is CASSPSPKLLNTEAFF.